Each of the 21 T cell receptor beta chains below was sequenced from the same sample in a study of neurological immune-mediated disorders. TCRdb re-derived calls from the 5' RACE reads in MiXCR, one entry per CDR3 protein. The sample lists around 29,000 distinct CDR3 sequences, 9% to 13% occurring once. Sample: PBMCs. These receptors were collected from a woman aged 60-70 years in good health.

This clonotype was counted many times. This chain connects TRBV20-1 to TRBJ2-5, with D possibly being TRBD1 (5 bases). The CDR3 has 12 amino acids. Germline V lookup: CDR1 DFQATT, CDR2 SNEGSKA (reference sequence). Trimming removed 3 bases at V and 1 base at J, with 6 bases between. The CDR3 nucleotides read TGCAGTGCTAGGACAGCCCAAGAGACCCAGTACTTC. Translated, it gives CSARTAQETQYF.

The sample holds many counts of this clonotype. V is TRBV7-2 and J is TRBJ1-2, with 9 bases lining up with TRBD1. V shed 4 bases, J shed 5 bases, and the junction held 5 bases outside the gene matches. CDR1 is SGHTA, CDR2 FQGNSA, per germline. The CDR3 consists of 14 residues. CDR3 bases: TGTGCCAGCAGCTCAGGGGACAGGGTTTATGGCTACACCTTC. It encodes CASSSGDRVYGYTF.

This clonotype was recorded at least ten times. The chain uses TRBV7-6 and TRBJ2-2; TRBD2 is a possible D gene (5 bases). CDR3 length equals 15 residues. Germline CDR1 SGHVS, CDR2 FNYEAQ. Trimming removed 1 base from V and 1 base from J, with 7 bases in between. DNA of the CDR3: TGTGCCAGCAGCTTAGGTGGGAGGAACACCGGGGAGCTGTTTTTT. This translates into CASSLGGRNTGELFF.

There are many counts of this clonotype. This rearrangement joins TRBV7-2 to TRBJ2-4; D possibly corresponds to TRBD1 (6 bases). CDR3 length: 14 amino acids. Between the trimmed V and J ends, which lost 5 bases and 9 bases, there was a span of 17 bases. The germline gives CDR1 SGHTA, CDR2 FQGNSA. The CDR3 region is CASSPGQRVGIQYF. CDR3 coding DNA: TGTGCCAGCAGCCCCGGACAGAGAGTAGGCATTCAGTACTTC.

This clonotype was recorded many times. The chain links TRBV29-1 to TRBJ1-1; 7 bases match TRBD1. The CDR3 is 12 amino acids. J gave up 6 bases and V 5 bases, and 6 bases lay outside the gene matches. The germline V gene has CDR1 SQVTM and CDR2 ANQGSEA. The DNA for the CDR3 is TGCAGCGTTACAGGGGTAACCCCTGAAGCTTTCTTT. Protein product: CSVTGVTPEAFF.

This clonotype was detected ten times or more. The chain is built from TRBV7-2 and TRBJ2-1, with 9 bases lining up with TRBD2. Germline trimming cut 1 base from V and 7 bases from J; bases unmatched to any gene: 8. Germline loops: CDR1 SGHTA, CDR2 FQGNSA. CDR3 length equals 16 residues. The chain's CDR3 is CASSLEGGGAWNEQFF. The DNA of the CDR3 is TGTGCCAGCAGCTTAGAAGGCGGGGGGGCTTGGAATGAGCAGTTCTTC.

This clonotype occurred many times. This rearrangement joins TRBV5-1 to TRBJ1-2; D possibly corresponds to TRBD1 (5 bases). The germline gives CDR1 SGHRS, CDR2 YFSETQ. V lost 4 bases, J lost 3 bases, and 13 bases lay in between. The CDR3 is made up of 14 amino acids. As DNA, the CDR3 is TGCGCCAGCAGCGCGATCGGGGCAGACTATGGCTACACCTTC. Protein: CASSAIGADYGYTF.

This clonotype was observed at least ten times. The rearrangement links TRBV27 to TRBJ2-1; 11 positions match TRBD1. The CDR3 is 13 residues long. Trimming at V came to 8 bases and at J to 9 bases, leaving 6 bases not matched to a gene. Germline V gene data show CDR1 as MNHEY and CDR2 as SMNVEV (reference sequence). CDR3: CASGRDRGIEQFF. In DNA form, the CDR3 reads TGTGCCAGCGGCCGGGACAGGGGGATTGAGCAGTTCTTC.

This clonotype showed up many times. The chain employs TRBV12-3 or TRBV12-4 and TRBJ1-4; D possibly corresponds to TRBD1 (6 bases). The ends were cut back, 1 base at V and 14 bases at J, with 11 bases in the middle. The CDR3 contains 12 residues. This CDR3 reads CASSLVTGSLFF. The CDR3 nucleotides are TGTGCCAGCAGTTTAGTAACAGGGAGTCTGTTTTTT.

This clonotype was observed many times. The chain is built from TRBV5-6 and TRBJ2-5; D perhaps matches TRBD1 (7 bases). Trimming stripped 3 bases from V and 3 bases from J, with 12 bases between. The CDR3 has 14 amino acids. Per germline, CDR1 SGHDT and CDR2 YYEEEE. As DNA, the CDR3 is TGTGCCAGCAGCTCTCAGGGGGGAGAAGAGACCCAGTACTTC. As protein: CASSSQGGEETQYF. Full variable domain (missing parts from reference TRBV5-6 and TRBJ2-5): DAGVTQSPTHLIKTRGQQVTLRCSPKSGHDTVSWYQQALGQGPQFIFQYYEEEERQRGNFPDRFSGHQFPNYSSELNVNALLLGDSALYLCASSSQGGEETQYFGPGTRLLVL.

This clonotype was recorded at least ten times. CDR3 coding DNA: TGTGCCAGCAGCTTGGAGGGCGGGGGGCTCCAAGAGACCCAGTACTTC. This gives the protein CASSLEGGGLQETQYF. The V call is TRBV5-5, the J call TRBJ2-5, with 8 bases matching TRBD2. The V gene's germline CDR1 is SGHKS and CDR2 YYEKEE (reference sequence). This CDR3 contains 16 residues. With 0 bases clipped from V and 1 base from J, the junction kept 5 bases outside the gene matches.

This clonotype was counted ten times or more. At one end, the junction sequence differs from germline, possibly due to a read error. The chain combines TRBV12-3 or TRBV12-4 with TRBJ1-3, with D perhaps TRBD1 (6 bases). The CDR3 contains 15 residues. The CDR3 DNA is TGTGACAGCAGTTTAACAGGGACCTCTGGAAACACCATATATTTT. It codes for CDSSLTGTSGNTIYF.

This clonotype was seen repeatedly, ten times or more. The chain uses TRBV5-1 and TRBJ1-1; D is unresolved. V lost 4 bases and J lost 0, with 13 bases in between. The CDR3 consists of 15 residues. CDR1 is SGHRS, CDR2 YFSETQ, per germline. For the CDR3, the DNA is TGCGCCAGCAGCCCGGGGAGCAGTTTGAACACTGAAGCTTTCTTT. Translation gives CASSPGSSLNTEAFF. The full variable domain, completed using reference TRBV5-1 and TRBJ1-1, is KAGVTQTPRYLIKTRGQQVTLSCSPISGHRSVSWYQQTPGQGLQFLFEYFSETQRNKGNFPGRFSGRQFSNSRSEMNVSTLELGDSALYLCASSPGSSLNTEAFFGQGTRLTVV.

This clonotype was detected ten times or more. The CDR3 spells CASSIQARGSTEAFF. The CDR3 DNA sequence: TGCGCCAGCAGCATCCAGGCCAGGGGGAGCACTGAAGCTTTCTTT. The V gene is TRBV5-1, the J gene TRBJ1-1; the match to TRBD1 covers 7 bases. V lost 4 bases, J lost 4 bases, and 10 bases stayed unmatched. The CDR3 covers 15 residues. Germline loops: CDR1 SGHRS, CDR2 YFSETQ.

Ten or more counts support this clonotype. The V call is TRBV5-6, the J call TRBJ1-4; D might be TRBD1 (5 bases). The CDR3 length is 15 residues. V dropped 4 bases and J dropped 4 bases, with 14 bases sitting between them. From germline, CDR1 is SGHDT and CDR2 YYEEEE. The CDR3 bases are TGTGCCAGCAGCCGCGCCGGGACGGTTAATGAAAAACTGTTTTTT. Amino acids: CASSRAGTVNEKLFF.

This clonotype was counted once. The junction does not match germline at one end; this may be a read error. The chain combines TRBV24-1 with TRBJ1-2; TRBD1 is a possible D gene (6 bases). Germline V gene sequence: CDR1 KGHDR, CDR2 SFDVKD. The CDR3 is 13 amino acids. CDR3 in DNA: TGTGCCATCAGTGATTGGGGGACACCCCCCTACACCTTC. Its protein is CAISDWGTPPYTF.

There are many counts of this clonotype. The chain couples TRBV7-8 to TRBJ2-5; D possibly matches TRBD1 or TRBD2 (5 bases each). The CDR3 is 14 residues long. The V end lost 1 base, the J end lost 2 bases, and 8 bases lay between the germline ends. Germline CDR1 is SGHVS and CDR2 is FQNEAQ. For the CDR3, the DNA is TGTGCCAGCAGCTTAGTGGGGGAACAAGAGACCCAGTACTTC. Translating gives CASSLVGEQETQYF.

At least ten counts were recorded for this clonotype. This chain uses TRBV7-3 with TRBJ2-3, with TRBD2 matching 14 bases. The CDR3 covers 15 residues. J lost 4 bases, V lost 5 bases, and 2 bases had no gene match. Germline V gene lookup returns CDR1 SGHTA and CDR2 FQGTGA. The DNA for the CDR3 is TGTGCCAGCAGCAGACTAGCGGGGGGGCCAGATACGCAGTATTTT. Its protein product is CASSRLAGGPDTQYF.

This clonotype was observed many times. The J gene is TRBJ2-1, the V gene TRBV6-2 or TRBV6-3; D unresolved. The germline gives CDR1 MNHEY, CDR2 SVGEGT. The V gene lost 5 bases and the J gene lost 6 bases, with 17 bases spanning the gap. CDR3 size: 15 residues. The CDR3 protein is CASSPGLSVGNEQFF. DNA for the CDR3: TGTGCCAGCAGTCCGGGTCTCTCCGTTGGCAATGAGCAGTTCTTC.

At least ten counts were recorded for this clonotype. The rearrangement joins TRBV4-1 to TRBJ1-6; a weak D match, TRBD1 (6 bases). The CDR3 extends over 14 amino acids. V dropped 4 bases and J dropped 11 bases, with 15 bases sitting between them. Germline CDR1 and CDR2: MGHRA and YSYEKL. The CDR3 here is CASSPGGEGAPLHF. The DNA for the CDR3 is TGCGCCAGCAGCCCCGGGGGCGAAGGGGCACCCCTCCACTTT.

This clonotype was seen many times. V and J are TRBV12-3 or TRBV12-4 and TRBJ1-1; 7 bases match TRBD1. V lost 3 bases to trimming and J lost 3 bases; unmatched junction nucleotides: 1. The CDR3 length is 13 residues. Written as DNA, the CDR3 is TGTGCCAGCAGTTTCCAGGGGGACACTGAAGCTTTCTTT. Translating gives CASSFQGDTEAFF.